This T cell receptor beta chain came from a study of shared clonotypes between healthy human individuals. Comments on this clone: Its antigen is not identified.

Measured with immunoSEQ multiplex PCR; TCRdb has only the in-frame clones, and not every one. The sample carries under 2,000,000 clones, around 96% recorded once. The study's findings and limits: Compared with clonotypes that all four donors shared, non-shared clonotypes had lower generation probabilities.

CDR1 and CDR2 from the germline V gene are SGHDT and YYEEEE. The CDR3 has 14 residues. The V end was cut by 4 bases, the J end by 6 bases, with 14 bases between. CD8 cells classed as naive were CD45RO-negative and positively selected for CCR7, excluding terminally differentiated effector memory CD45RA+ cells. J is TRBJ2-1 and V is TRBV5-6; maybe TRBD2 (5 bases). Sequenced material: naive CD8+ T cells sorted from blood. The TCR was taken from a man aged 18-30 years in good health. This chain's CDR3 is CASSDELGINEQFF. CDR3 bases: TGTGCCAGCAGCGACGAACTCGGGATCAATGAGCAGTTCTTC.